The 18 T cell receptor beta chains listed next were all sequenced from one sample in a study of naive and memory T cell subsets. Amplification of ligated cDNA took four PCR rounds with SP2 and nested alpha and beta constant primers. Each CDR3 protein gets one entry after TCRdb re-called the UMI-ligation and nested PCR reads with MiXCR. The sample includes around 13,000 distinct CDR3 sequences, around 5.2% of them seen just once. Treatment: skin biopsy from PPD injection site in Mantoux-positive individual. A UMI-containing oligonucleotide was joined by 3' ligation to the TCR cDNA template. Material: skin, obtained from a tuberculin skin test site. The receptors come from an adult in good health.

This chain links TRBV18 with TRBJ1-3; D gene unclear. Germline CDR1 and CDR2: KGHSH and LQKENI. This CDR3 comprises 14 residues. Between the trimmed V and J ends, which lost 3 bases and 2 bases, there was a span of 8 bases. DNA of the CDR3: TGTGCCAGCTCACCGTCGGCAGCTGGAAACACCATATATTTT. Its translation is CASSPSAAGNTIYF. Full variable domain (remainder filled in from reference TRBV18 and TRBJ1-3): NAGVMQNPRHLVRRRGQEARLRCSPMKGHSHVYWYRQLPEEGLKFMVYLQKENIIDESGMPKERFSAEFPKEGPSILRIQQVVRGDSAAYFCASSPSAAGNTIYFGEGSWLTVV.

The rearrangement uses TRBV27 and TRBJ2-5; D remains ambiguous. Germline values: CDR1 MNHEY, CDR2 SMNVEV (reference sequence). V was pared by 2 bases and J by 2 bases, with 9 bases between. The length of the CDR3 is 14 residues. The CDR3 DNA follows: TGTGCCAGCAGTTTACGCATCTTTCAAGAGACCCAGTACTTC. It translates to CASSLRIFQETQYF.

This clonotype has at least ten counts. The rearrangement joins TRBV12-3 or TRBV12-4 to TRBJ2-7, with TRBD1 identical over 9 bases. The CDR3 loop spans 14 amino acids. V was clipped by 3 bases and J by 4 bases; unmatched bases: 4. CDR3 loop: CASSFRDRAYEQYF. CDR3 DNA sequence: TGTGCCAGCAGTTTCCGGGACAGGGCGTACGAGCAGTACTTC.

This clonotype was observed at least ten times. This rearrangement joins TRBV20-1 to TRBJ2-1; 9 positions agree with TRBD2. Germline CDR1 and CDR2: DFQATT and SNEGSKA (reference sequence). J gave up 6 bases and V 0 bases, and 6 bases lay outside the gene matches. CDR3 length: 15 residues. The CDR3 region is CSARDGGGAPNEQFF. The CDR3 DNA sequence: TGCAGTGCTAGAGACGGCGGGGGGGCCCCCAATGAGCAGTTCTTC.

This clonotype was seen repeatedly, ten times or more. The chain employs TRBV7-9 and TRBJ2-1; D is unclear. Germline CDR1 reads SEHNR; CDR2 reads FQNEAQ (reference sequence). Between the trimmed V and J ends, which lost 5 bases and 8 bases, there was a span of 13 bases. The CDR3 contains 13 residues. CDR3 loop: CASSPIGPDEQFF. As DNA, the CDR3 is TGTGCCAGCAGCCCCATCGGTCCCGATGAGCAGTTCTTC.

There are many counts of this clonotype. J is TRBJ1-2 and V is TRBV5-1; D possibly corresponds to TRBD1 (5 bases). Germline V gene data show CDR1 as SGHRS and CDR2 as YFSETQ. This CDR3 is 13 amino acids long. Trimming cost V 1 base and J 6 bases, with 10 bases left between them. Here the CDR3 DNA reads TGCGCCAGCAGCTTGAGGGGCGGAGATGGCTACACCTTC. This encodes CASSLRGGDGYTF. Using reference TRBV5-1 and TRBJ1-2 for the parts outside the CDR3, the full variable domain is KAGVTQTPRYLIKTRGQQVTLSCSPISGHRSVSWYQQTPGQGLQFLFEYFSETQRNKGNFPGRFSGRQFSNSRSEMNVSTLELGDSALYLCASSLRGGDGYTFGSGTRLTVV.

This clonotype was observed many times. This sequence joins TRBV20-1 and TRBJ2-7, with 8 bases fitting TRBD2. With V trimmed by 7 bases and J by 6 bases, 8 bases remained unmatched. The germline gives CDR1 DFQATT, CDR2 SNEGSKA (reference sequence). CDR3 length: 12 amino acids. The CDR3: CSGSSGVGEQYF. The CDR3 DNA reads as TGCAGTGGGAGTAGCGGGGTTGGCGAGCAGTACTTC.

This clonotype was counted ten times or more. The chain uses TRBV5-5 and TRBJ1-2, with D hard to call. The CDR3 has 14 residues. The V and J ends lost 2 bases and 8 bases respectively, with 16 bases between them. In germline, CDR1 is SGHKS, CDR2 YYEKEE (reference sequence). The CDR3 region is CASSFGVGKQGYTF. The CDR3 DNA reads as TGTGCCAGCAGCTTCGGCGTAGGAAAGCAAGGCTACACCTTC. The full variable domain, rest sourced from reference TRBV5-5 and TRBJ1-2, is DAGVTQSPTHLIKTRGQQVTLRCSPISGHKSVSWYQQVLGQGPQFIFQYYEKEERGRGNFPDRFSARQFPNYSSELNVNALLLGDSALYLCASSFGVGKQGYTFGSGTRLTVV.

At least ten counts were recorded for this clonotype. The chain combines TRBV7-8 with TRBJ2-7; weak D call: TRBD2 (6 bases). The CDR3 spans 14 residues. CDR1 and CDR2 from the germline V gene are SGHVS and FQNEAQ. Trimming stripped 3 bases from V and 0 bases from J, with 9 bases between. The CDR3 coding sequence is TGTGCCAGCAGCTTGGGGGGTCCCTCCTACGAGCAGTACTTC. This sequence encodes CASSLGGPSYEQYF.

This clonotype was detected many times. The J gene is TRBJ2-2, the V gene TRBV5-1, with 8 bases lining up with TRBD2. V was clipped by 4 bases and J by 1 base; unmatched bases: 6. From germline, CDR1 is SGHRS and CDR2 YFSETQ. The CDR3 extends over 16 amino acids. CDR3 residues: CASSLVLAENTGELFF. The CDR3 coding sequence is TGCGCCAGCAGCCTGGTACTAGCGGAGAACACCGGGGAGCTGTTTTTT.

This clonotype occurred many times. The rearrangement uses TRBV21-1 and TRBJ1-1; the table calls TRBD1, which could not be checked here. TRBV21-1 is a known pseudogene. This CDR3 contains 15 residues. In DNA form, the CDR3 reads TGTGCCAGCAGCAAAGAAGCAGGGGGGAACACTGAAGCTTTCTTT. This gives the protein CASSKEAGGNTEAFF.

The table lists this clonotype with many counts. The V call is TRBV2, the J call TRBJ2-2, with 10 bases identical to TRBD2. CDR3 length equals 15 residues. V lost 3 bases to trimming and J lost 5 bases; unmatched junction nucleotides: 3. Germline assignment: CDR1 SNHLY and CDR2 FYNNEI. CDR3 in DNA: TGTGCCAGCAGTGATAGTAGCGGGGGGACCGGGGAGCTGTTTTTT. Its protein is CASSDSSGGTGELFF.

This clonotype was counted many times. The J gene is TRBJ1-4, the V gene TRBV2; 7 bases are a match to TRBD1. The V segment lost 5 bases and the J segment 6 bases; nucleotides outside the gene matches: 6. The CDR3 is 14 residues long. Germline lookup yields CDR1 SNHLY and CDR2 FYNNEI. This CDR3 is CASSSGTAYEKLFF. CDR3 in DNA: TGTGCCAGCAGTTCCGGGACAGCTTATGAAAAACTGTTTTTT.

V and J are TRBV5-6 and TRBJ2-1; no clear D gene. The CDR3 sequence is 14 residues long. Trimming stripped 4 bases from V and 8 bases from J, with 16 bases between. In germline, CDR1 is SGHDT, CDR2 YYEEEE. CDR3 protein: CASSPPAEWYEQFF. In nucleotides, the CDR3 is TGTGCCAGCAGCCCCCCGGCCGAGTGGTATGAGCAGTTCTTC.

A few counts support this clonotype. The rearrangement links TRBV2 to TRBJ2-2; no definite D call. The CDR3 length is 15 residues. V lost 6 bases, J lost 1 base, and 12 bases lay in between. The germline V gene encodes CDR1 SNHLY and CDR2 FYNNEI. CDR3 sequence: CASRTNTVNTGELFF. DNA for the CDR3: TGTGCCAGCAGAACGAATACGGTGAACACCGGGGAGCTGTTTTTT.

This clonotype was seen many times. CDR3 loop: CASSEVVGKEDTQYF. In nucleotides, the CDR3 is TGTGCCAGCAGTGAGGTTGTAGGGAAAGAAGATACGCAGTATTTT. The V gene is TRBV2, the J gene TRBJ2-3; no reliable D call. The CDR3 length is 15 residues. The germline gives CDR1 SNHLY, CDR2 FYNNEI. Deletions cut 3 bases from V and 5 bases from J, with 15 bases between.

This clonotype was seen ten or more times. The chain has TRBV14 and TRBJ1-5, with D hard to call. The CDR3 has 15 amino acids. V shed 4 bases and J shed 2 bases, with 12 bases lying between them. Germline CDR1 reads SGHDN; CDR2 reads FVKESK. This chain's CDR3 is CASSPSGHGNQPQHF. The CDR3 DNA reads as TGTGCCAGCAGCCCCAGCGGGCACGGCAATCAGCCCCAGCATTTT.

The chain couples TRBV7-8 to TRBJ1-1; D is uncertain. Trimming cost V 1 base and J 2 bases, with 8 bases left between them. There are 14 residues in the CDR3. The germline V gene has CDR1 SGHVS and CDR2 FQNEAQ. CDR3 in amino acids: CASSLVLDNTEAFF. The DNA for the CDR3 is TGTGCCAGCAGCTTAGTCTTGGATAACACTGAAGCTTTCTTT.